The 7 T cell receptor beta chains presented below share a single source sample, sequenced in a study of T cell responses to AZD1222 COVID-19 vaccine. Measured with immunoSEQ multiplex PCR; TCRdb has only the in-frame clones, and not every one. The data show roughly 100,000 clones, with about 89% seen just once and approximately 18% held by the top ten. Sequencing was performed on peripheral blood, taken on day 0 of AZD1222 vaccination. These receptors originate from an adult in good health.

CDR3 coding DNA: TGTGCCAGCAGCGACAAAACAGGGAATCAGCCCCAGCATTTT. This translates into CASSDKTGNQPQHF. The chain has TRBV11-2 and TRBJ1-5; weak D call: TRBD1 (6 bases). Trimming shortened V by 5 bases and J by 4 bases, and 12 bases separated the two germline ends. The CDR3 spans 14 residues. CDR1 and CDR2 from the germline V gene are SGHAT and FQNNGV. Together with reference TRBV11-2 and TRBJ1-5, the CDR3 gives the full variable domain: EAGVAQSPRYKIIEKRQSVAFWCNPISGHATLYWYQQILGQGPKLLIQFQNNGVVDDSQLPKDRFSAERLKGVDSTLKIQPAKLEDSAVYLCASSDKTGNQPQHFGDGTRLSIL.

The chain uses TRBV5-1 and TRBJ2-3; TRBD1 might be the D (5 bases). CDR1 and CDR2 from the germline V gene are SGHRS and YFSETQ. Trimming took 0 bases from V and 11 from J, leaving 7 bases between them. This CDR3 region has 11 residues. The CDR3 sequence is CASSLGRGQYF. The CDR3 coding sequence is TGCGCCAGCAGCTTGGGTAGGGGGCAGTATTTT.

The chain uses TRBV5-6 and TRBJ1-4; D remains ambiguous. Germline V gives CDR1 SGHDT, CDR2 YYEEEE. This CDR3 has 13 residues. V lost 4 bases and J lost 5, with 9 bases in between. The DNA for the CDR3 is TGTGCCAGCAGCCCCGGAGGGAATGAAAAACTGTTTTTT. Its protein product is CASSPGGNEKLFF.

The rearrangement links TRBV10-3 to TRBJ1-4; perhaps TRBD1 as D (6 bases). This CDR3 is built from 13 residues. Germline lookup yields CDR1 ENHRY and CDR2 SYGVKD. V was cut by 3 bases and J by 8 bases, with 10 bases left in between. CDR3 sequence reads: CAISDYREEKLFF. The DNA of the CDR3 is TGTGCCATCAGTGACTACAGGGAGGAAAAACTGTTTTTT.

This chain connects TRBV3-1 (or the pseudogene TRBV3-2) to TRBJ1-6; D gene unclear. V was shortened by 1 base and J by 7 bases, with 11 bases between the two germline ends. The CDR3 loop spans 15 amino acids. The germline V gene encodes CDR1 LGHDT and CDR2 YNNKEL (reference sequence). The CDR3 region has the DNA TGTGCCAGCAGCCAAGGGGCTTCCTGGAATTCACCCCTCCACTTT. Translating gives CASSQGASWNSPLHF.

The CDR3 bases are TGCAGCGTTCACAGGGGTTCCCAGGGCACTGAAGCTTTCTTT. Its translation is CSVHRGSQGTEAFF. The V gene is TRBV29-1, the J gene TRBJ1-1; TRBD1 aligns across 7 bases. After removal of 5 bases from V and 4 bases from J, the junction contained 10 bases not matched to a gene. Germline CDR1 reads SQVTM; CDR2 reads ANQGSEA. The CDR3 sequence is 14 residues long.

The J gene is TRBJ2-7, the V gene TRBV27; D is perhaps TRBD1 or TRBD2 (5 bases each). Germline loops: CDR1 MNHEY, CDR2 SMNVEV (reference sequence). The CDR3 loop spans 18 amino acids. The ends were cut back, 1 base at V and 4 bases at J, with 23 bases in the middle. The CDR3 here is CASSLYYSGPLRDYEQYF. The CDR3 region has the DNA TGTGCCAGCAGTTTATACTACTCGGGACCGCTGAGAGATTACGAGCAGTACTTC.